Listed here is a single T cell receptor (beta chain). This clone was seen just once. Its antigen is unknown. Base qualities are not provided; no much larger clone lies one nucleotide away. The data were obtained in a study of OX40 agonist ivuxolimab in advanced cancers. About the investigation overall: Ivuxolimab was a fully human IgG2 agonistic monoclonal antibody targeting the costimulatory receptor OX40 (CD134). Intravenous ivuxolimab was administered to patients every 2 weeks at six dose levels: 0.01, 0.1, 0.3, 1.5, 3 and 10 mg/kg. Among the roughly 54 dose-escalation patients, some 20 had hepatocellular carcinoma, around 15 melanoma, 9 renal cell carcinoma and 9 head and neck cancer. A male proportion of around 81% and a mean age of approximately 62 years, ranging from roughly 23 to 90, were recorded for the dose-escalation cohort. Patients were allowed to have had prior anti-PD-1, anti-PD-L1 or anti-CTLA-4 therapy, and around 40% of the dose-escalation patients had previously received checkpoint inhibitors. Three dose-escalation patients achieved partial responses, one with hepatocellular carcinoma and two with cutaneous melanoma. Peripheral TCRbeta sequencing was intended to test whether TCR sequence diversity was altered and clonal T-cell expansion was caused by ivuxolimab. The paper describes the monotherapy dose-escalation part (N = 52 patients) of the phase I trial of ivuxolimab.

The trial excluded patients who had a history of autoimmune disease or who were on systemic immunosuppression. In every dose cohort, peripheral blood was drawn for TCR sequencing at baseline, cycle 4 day 1, and cycle 7 day 1. Samples came from an open-label, multicenter, first-in-human phase I dose-escalation trial of ivuxolimab. Adults with locally advanced or metastatic melanoma, renal cell, hepatocellular, or head and neck squamous cell carcinoma were enrolled in the trial. Before TCR sequencing, CD4+ and CD8+ T cells were separately sorted from peripheral blood. The germline V gene supplies CDR1 KGHSH and CDR2 LQKENI. The CDR3 spans 14 residues, from the cysteine through the phenylalanine. This entry keeps only the CDR3 DNA: 42 bases, framed from base 1. V lost 1 base and J lost 0 bases; the stretch between them is 7 bases long. To sequence the TCRbeta CDR3 region, genomic DNA was isolated from the sorted cells. TCRbeta CDR3 regions were sequenced using the immunoSEQ Assay. Not all clones reach the TCRdb copy of this immuneACCESS table, which keeps in-frame sequences only. Checked studies attribute under half of the gap to unresolved V genes and leave the rest unexplained. This sample lists tens of thousands of clones; around 83% were detected once. The ten most abundant clones make up roughly 2.2% of the sample.

Broader findings and caveats from the paper: In partial responders in the 0.1-3.0 mg/kg groups, normalized peripheral clonal expansion was found to be among the lowest, especially among CD8+ T cells. Low levels of normalized T-cell clonal expansion were also shown by some nonresponding patients. At doses of 0.1 to 3.0 mg/kg, clonal expansion of both CD4+ and CD8+ T cells in blood was seen between baseline and week 6. After ivuxolimab, more expanded clones were found on average in CD8+ T cells than in CD4+ T cells. Antigen specificity was not determined for the clonally expanded peripheral T cells.

Sequencing used CD4+ or CD8+ T cells sorted from blood, obtained in a trial of the OX40 agonist ivuxolimab. The chain joins TRBV18 to TRBJ2-7, and perhaps TRBD1 as D gene, on 6 matching bases. The sequence was collected from an adult with an advanced solid tumor such as melanoma, head and neck, liver or kidney cancer. At the DNA level, the sequence is TGTGCCAGCTCACCACAGGACAGCTCCTACGAGCAGTACTTC. This sequence encodes CASSPQDSSYEQYF.